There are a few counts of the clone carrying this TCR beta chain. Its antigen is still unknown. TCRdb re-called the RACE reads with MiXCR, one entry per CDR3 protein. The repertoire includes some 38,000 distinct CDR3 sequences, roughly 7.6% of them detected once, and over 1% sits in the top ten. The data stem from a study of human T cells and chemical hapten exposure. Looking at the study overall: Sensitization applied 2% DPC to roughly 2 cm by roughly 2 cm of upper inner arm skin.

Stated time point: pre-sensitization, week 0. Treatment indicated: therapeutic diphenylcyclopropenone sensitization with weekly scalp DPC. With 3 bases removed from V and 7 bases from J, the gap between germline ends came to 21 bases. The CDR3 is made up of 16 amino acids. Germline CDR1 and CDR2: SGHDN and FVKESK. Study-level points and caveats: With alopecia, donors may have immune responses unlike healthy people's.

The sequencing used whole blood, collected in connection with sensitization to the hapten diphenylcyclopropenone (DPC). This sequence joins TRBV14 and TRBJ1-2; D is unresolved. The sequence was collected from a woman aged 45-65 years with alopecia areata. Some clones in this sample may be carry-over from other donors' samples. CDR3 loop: CASSQTGSSKRPGYTF. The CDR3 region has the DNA TGTGCCAGCAGCCAGACCGGATCAAGCAAGCGGCCTGGCTACACCTTC. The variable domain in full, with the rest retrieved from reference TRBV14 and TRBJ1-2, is EAGVTQFPSHSVIEKGQTVTLRCDPISGHDNLYWYRRVMGKEIKFLLHFVKESKQDESGMPNNRFLAERTGGTYSTLKVQPAELEDSGVYFCASSQTGSSKRPGYTFGSGTRLTVV.